The 17 T cell receptor beta chains given below trace back to one sample, sequenced in a study of T cells in localized non-small cell lung cancer (dated by TCRdb to about 2020). Library preparation was by the immunoSEQ multiplex PCR assay. The source is immuneACCESS, and TCRdb retained only in-frame sequences with V and J called. Part of the clones is not carried over; for the studies checked, unresolved V genes explain less than half of this, and the remainder is unexplained. This sample gives about 82,000 clones in total; roughly 80% of them show up just once. In total, the top ten clones hold 15% to 20% of the sample. Sequencing was performed on PBMCs, taken before any cancer treatment. The receptors shown here come from a man aged 40 to 69 with stage II squamous cell lung carcinoma.

The V gene is TRBV7-8, the J gene TRBJ2-6; D unclear. CDR1 and CDR2 (germline): SGHVS, FQNEAQ. CDR3 length equals 16 residues. V shed 6 bases and J shed 0 bases, with 12 bases lying between them. The CDR3 DNA reads TGTGCCAGCAGTTTTCAGCGAGACTCTGGGGCCAACGTCCTGACTTTC. It is translated as CASSFQRDSGANVLTF.

J is TRBJ2-7 and V is TRBV28; TRBD2 agrees at 9 bases. CDR1 is MDHEN and CDR2 is SYDVKM in the germline V gene. The junction had 6 bases not matched to a gene; V was cut back by 6 bases and J by 0 bases. The CDR3 is 15 amino acids. CDR3 amino acids: CASSPASGISYEQYF. CDR3 nucleotide sequence: TGTGCCAGCAGCCCGGCTAGCGGGATCTCCTACGAGCAGTACTTC.

The chain employs TRBV7-6 and TRBJ2-2, with D perhaps given as TRBD1 or TRBD2 (5 bases each). Germline V gene data show CDR1 as SGHVS and CDR2 as FNYEAQ. This CDR3 comprises 16 residues. The V gene lost 1 base and the J gene lost 1 base, with 10 bases spanning the gap. This CDR3 reads CASSLVSGQNTGELFF. CDR3 coding DNA: TGTGCCAGCAGCTTAGTGAGCGGACAGAACACCGGGGAGCTGTTTTTT.

This CDR3 reads CASSLGTGWEQYF. For the CDR3, the DNA is TGTGCCAGCAGTTTAGGAACAGGGTGGGAGCAGTACTTC. J is TRBJ2-7 and V is TRBV28; possible D gene TRBD1, 6 bases. This CDR3 region has 13 residues. The germline V gene encodes CDR1 MDHEN and CDR2 SYDVKM. Trimming took off 2 bases at V and 7 bases at J, with 12 bases between the two ends. Full variable domain (rest looked up from reference TRBV28 and TRBJ2-7): DVKVTQSSRYLVKRTGEKVFLECVQDMDHENMFWYRQDPGLGLRLIYFSYDVKMKEKGDIPEGYSVSREKKERFSLILESASTNQTSMYLCASSLGTGWEQYFGPGTRLTVT.

In this sample, this clone turned up once. This rearrangement joins TRBV4-1 to TRBJ2-7; 8 nucleotides line up with TRBD1. Germline CDR1 and CDR2: MGHRA and YSYEKL. Germline trimming cut 4 bases from V and 2 bases from J; bases unmatched to any gene: 7. This CDR3 region has 15 residues. In DNA form, the CDR3 reads TGCGCCAGCAGCCTGGGACAGGTTGGGGCCTACGAGCAGTACTTC. Translating gives CASSLGQVGAYEQYF.

About this clone: Its ends do not fully match the called genes, so a read error is possible. Written as DNA, the CDR3 is TGTGCCAGCAGCTTTATGGGTCACCACGAGCAGTACTTC. Its translation is CASSFMGHHEQYF. V is TRBV5-3 and J is TRBJ2-7, with D uncertain. TRBV5-3 is flagged as an ORF with uncertain function. The CDR3 loop spans 13 amino acids.

This chain links TRBV9 with TRBJ2-7; TRBD2 is a possible D gene (6 bases). Germline V lookup: CDR1 SGDLS, CDR2 YYNGEE. CDR3 length equals 14 residues. Trimming pared 3 bases from V and 2 bases from J, leaving 12 bases between. The CDR3 sequence: CASSAGGVAYEQYF. The CDR3 DNA reads TGTGCCAGCAGCGCAGGAGGGGTCGCCTACGAGCAGTACTTC.

This chain connects TRBV7-9 to TRBJ2-5, with 7 positions matching TRBD1. With V trimmed by 4 bases and J by 2 bases, 4 bases remained unmatched. Per germline, CDR1 SEHNR and CDR2 FQNEAQ (reference sequence). The CDR3 extends over 14 amino acids. CDR3 region: CASSWPGQQETQYF. The CDR3 region has the DNA TGTGCCAGCAGCTGGCCGGGACAGCAAGAGACCCAGTACTTC.

This chain connects TRBV14 to TRBJ2-3; either TRBD1 or TRBD2 may fit D (6 bases each). Trimming took off 4 bases at V and 2 bases at J, with 13 bases between the two ends. This CDR3 comprises 15 residues. The germline V gene encodes CDR1 SGHDN and CDR2 FVKESK. The CDR3 DNA follows: TGTGCCAGCAGCCCACAGGGACTCAACACAGATACGCAGTATTTT. It encodes CASSPQGLNTDTQYF.

The chain carries TRBV27 and TRBJ1-1; 9 bases match TRBD1. The CDR3 length is 17 residues. Germline V gives CDR1 MNHEY, CDR2 SMNVEV (reference sequence). With 5 bases clipped from V and 4 bases from J, the junction kept 14 bases outside the gene matches. In DNA, the CDR3 is TGTGCCAGCAGTGCCCCCCCCCGGGGACAGGGAAGCACTGAAGCTTTCTTT. Encoded protein: CASSAPPRGQGSTEAFF.

The CDR3, as DNA: TGTGCCAGCAGTTTGGTAGGTTTCAGCAATCAGCCCCAGCATTTT. It specifies CASSLVGFSNQPQHF. The V and J genes are TRBV28 and TRBJ1-5; D is uncertain. Germline-derived CDR1 and CDR2 are MDHEN and SYDVKM. Trimming took 3 bases from V and 1 from J, leaving 10 bases between them. This CDR3 has 15 amino acids.

The chain employs TRBV9 and TRBJ2-7, with a weak D call TRBD1 (6 bases). This CDR3 is built from 14 residues. Germline V gene data show CDR1 as SGDLS and CDR2 as YYNGEE. The germline V and J ends were trimmed by 4 bases and 2 bases, with 13 bases remaining between them. The CDR3 DNA is TGTGCCAGCAGCCTTAGCTGGACAGCCTACGAGCAGTACTTC. Protein product: CASSLSWTAYEQYF.

The rearrangement joins TRBV28 to TRBJ2-7; 12 nucleotides match TRBD1. The J segment lost 6 bases and the V segment lost 5 bases, leaving 8 bases of the junction unmatched. This CDR3 has 15 residues. Germline CDR1 MDHEN, CDR2 SYDVKM. The CDR3, as DNA: TGTGCCAGCAGTCTCCGGGACAGGGGGCTCCGCGAGCAGTACTTC. Translating gives CASSLRDRGLREQYF.

CDR3 residues: CASSPRAGGRTDTQYF. As DNA, the CDR3 is TGTGCCAGCAGCCCAAGGGCGGGGGGTAGGACAGATACGCAGTATTTT. The chain combines TRBV11-3 with TRBJ2-3; TRBD2 matches at 8 bases. V lost 5 bases to trimming and J lost 3 bases; unmatched junction nucleotides: 10. The CDR3 consists of 16 residues. The germline V gene has CDR1 SGHNT and CDR2 YENEEA.

This clone has a handful of counts. V is TRBV6-5 and J is TRBJ1-6, with D tentatively TRBD1 (5 bases). The ends were cut back, 4 bases at V and 6 bases at J, with 16 bases in the middle. Germline assignment: CDR1 MNHEY and CDR2 SVGAGI. The length of the CDR3 is 16 residues. This CDR3 is CASSFGWGTGNSPLHF. Written as DNA, the CDR3 is TGTGCCAGCAGTTTCGGATGGGGGACCGGTAATTCACCCCTCCACTTT.

The chain links TRBV7-3 to TRBJ1-1; weak D call: TRBD1 (6 bases). V was shortened by 5 bases and J by 7 bases, with 17 bases between the two germline ends. CDR3 length: 14 residues. CDR1 and CDR2 (germline): SGHTA, FQGTGA. CDR3 in amino acids: CASSVSQTGFEAFF. Here the CDR3 DNA reads TGTGCCAGCAGCGTATCCCAGACAGGATTTGAAGCTTTCTTT. Full variable domain (rest looked up from reference TRBV7-3 and TRBJ1-1): GAGVSQTPSNKVTEKGKYVELRCDPISGHTALYWYRQSLGQGPEFLIYFQGTGAADDSGLPNDRFFAVRPEGSVSTLKIQRTERGDSAVYLCASSVSQTGFEAFFGQGTRLTVV.

This clone was detected only once. V and J are TRBV29-1 and TRBJ2-5; D is possibly TRBD1 or TRBD2 (5 bases each). Deletions cut 4 bases from V and 5 bases from J, with 11 bases between. The CDR3 contains 12 residues. From germline, CDR1 is SQVTM and CDR2 ANQGSEA. This CDR3 reads CSVGGFQETQYF. The CDR3, as DNA: TGCAGCGTTGGGGGGTTCCAGGAGACCCAGTACTTC.